A selection of T cell receptor beta chains follows, all from one sample in a study of T-cell reconstitution after alpha-beta-depleted transplantation in children. TCRdb recomputed calls from the PCR reads with MiXCR, one row per CDR3 protein. This table holds more than 300,000 distinct CDR3 sequences, 15% to 20% found once. The sequencing used PBMCs, mostly from graft donor cells, collected 360 days after TCRalphabeta/CD19-depleted stem cell transplant. The receptor set was obtained from a male patient aged 2-15 years who had a stem cell transplant for acute lymphoblastic leukemia, so the T cells may come from the graft donor. The CDR3 runs from the conserved cysteine through the conserved F or W. A D gene is named only where the DNA matches it firmly. Only some rows state a clone size, as once, few, many or a class for expanded clones.

TRBJ2-3,NA,NA,TRBV15,16,TGTGCCACCAGCTCATACGGTTGGGGAGTCACAGATACGCAGTATTTT,CATSSYGWGVTDTQYF
TRBJ2-2,NA,few,TRBV28,15,TGTGCCAGCAGTCCTCCCCATTCGGGGACCGGGGAGCTGTTTTTT,CASSPPHSGTGELFF
TRBJ2-7,NA,NA,TRBV28,15,TGTGCCAGCAAGGGCCTGGATCTAGCGAGCTACGAGCAGTACTTC,CASKGLDLASYEQYF
TRBJ2-2,NA,NA,TRBV5-1,14,TGCGCCAGCAGCGCCCAGGGCTACACCGGGGAGCTGTTTTTT,CASSAQGYTGELFF
TRBJ2-2,TRBD2,many,TRBV28,16,TGTGCCAGCAGTTTACGGACTAGTCGGTGGACCGGGGAGCTGTTTTTT,CASSLRTSRWTGELFF
TRBJ1-5,TRBD1,NA,TRBV27,15,TGTGACAGCAGTTTTGGGACAGGGAGCAATCAGCCCCAGCATTTT,CDSSFGTGSNQPQHF
TRBJ2-5,NA,few,TRBV20-1,17,TGCAGTGCTAGAGGACCAACTTGGACTACTGTTAGAGGGACCCAGTACTTC,CSARGPTWTTVRGTQYF
TRBJ2-5,TRBD2,once,TRBV4-3,18,TGCGCCAGCAGCCAAGATGGGGCAGCGGGAGGGCCCGCGGAGACCCAGTACTTC,CASSQDGAAGGPAETQYF
TRBJ2-2,TRBD1,NA,TRBV7-2,16,TGTGCCAGCAGCTCAATCAGGGGGCGGGTTTCCGGGGAGCTGTTTTTT,CASSSIRGRVSGELFF
TRBJ2-6,TRBD2,many,TRBV4-2,19,TGTGCCAGCAGCCAAGGACCTAGCGGGAGTGGGCCCTGGGCCAACGTCCTGATTTTC,CASSQGPSGSGPWANVLIF
TRBJ2-2,NA,many,TRBV10-3,14,TGTGCCTCACAGGGGACTTCGAACACCGGGGAGCTGTTTTTT,CASQGTSNTGELFF
TRBJ2-2,TRBD2,many,TRBV4-2,16,TGTGCCAGCAGCCAACACTCTAGCGGGAACACCGGGGAGCTGTTTTTT,CASSQHSSGNTGELFF
TRBJ2-1,TRBD2,NA,TRBV9,16,TGTGCCAGCAGCGTATCGCAGCGGGAGGGCCGCAATGAGCAGTTCTTC,CASSVSQREGRNEQFF
TRBJ2-2,NA,NA,TRBV29-1,11,TGCAGCGTTGACATCCACGGGGAGCTGTTTTTT,CSVDIHGELFF
TRBJ1-1,TRBD1,many,TRBV29-1,14,TGCAGCGTTGAAAGCCGAGGAACAGGGGGGGAAGCTTTCTTT,CSVESRGTGGEAFF
TRBJ1-1,NA,many,TRBV18,17,TGTGCCAGCTCACCGGGGTACGGCCCTTCCATGAACACTGAAGCTTTCTTT,CASSPGYGPSMNTEAFF
TRBJ2-7,NA,many,TRBV18,13,TGTGCCAGCTCGGAGCTATCTAGCTACGAGCAGTACTTC,CASSELSSYEQYF